The 6 T cell receptor beta chains in this list originate from one sample, sequenced in a study of cytomegalovirus exposure and HLA in healthy donors. The PCR made use of 60 Vbeta and 13 Jbeta primers. Assay used: immunoSEQ multiplex PCR; TCRdb lists only in-frame clones, some missing. Counted here are 98,000 or so clones, 60% to 80% occurring once; the ten biggest clones make up approximately 6.3%. The sequencing input was PBMCs. These receptors came from a man in his sixties in good health and CMV-seropositive.

For this clone: Germline and junction disagree at one end, which may indicate a read error. Distinct nucleotide sequences in the sample also encode this CDR3. This chain connects TRBV5-4 to TRBJ1-3; a weak D match, TRBD1 (6 bases). The CDR3 consists of 17 residues. Germline assignment: CDR1 SGHNT and CDR2 YYREEE (reference sequence). Written as DNA, the CDR3 is TGTGCCAGCAGCTCTTCCGGGACAAGGAGCTCTGGTAACACCATATATTTT. Translation: CASSSSGTRSSGNTIYF.

The count of this clone is one. The chain recombines TRBV27 with TRBJ2-5; D unclear. The assigned J gene may be wrong: the sequence end matches TRBJ2-7 better. CDR3 length equals 13 residues. Germline CDR1 is MNHEY and CDR2 is SMNVEV (reference sequence). The CDR3 sequence is CASSSGLPYEQYF. The CDR3 coding sequence is TGTGCCAGCAGTTCGGGTCTACCCTACGAGCAGTACTTC.

To note about this clone: An end of the junction differs from the germline gene, which may be a read error. The chain couples TRBV9 to TRBJ2-7; 9 bases agree with TRBD1. Per germline, CDR1 SGDLS and CDR2 YYNGEE. The CDR3 length is 13 residues. The CDR3 DNA sequence: TGTGCCAGCAGCGGGGACAGGGCTTACGGGCAGTACTTC. Amino acid sequence: CASSGDRAYGQYF.

This chain links TRBV7-2 with TRBJ2-5; 8 bases line up with TRBD2. The J call may be incorrect, as the DNA end agrees better with TRBJ2-7. This CDR3 comprises 15 residues. The germline V gene has CDR1 SGHTA and CDR2 FQGNSA. In nucleotides, the CDR3 is TGTGCCAGCCGTCCCGGCGGGGGGCGTTCCTACGAGCAGTACTTC. Protein: CASRPGGGRSYEQYF.

The rearrangement joins TRBV2 to TRBJ2-7; 12 nucleotides align to TRBD2. There are 14 residues in the CDR3. The junction had 5 bases not matched to a gene; V was cut back by 6 bases and J by 5 bases. Germline V lookup: CDR1 SNHLY, CDR2 FYNNEI. The CDR3 loop reads CASRRTSGVNEQYF. The CDR3, as DNA: TGTGCCAGCAGAAGGACTAGCGGGGTGAACGAGCAGTACTTC.

CDR3 in amino acids: CASSPPRGAGVLTDTQYF. CDR3 nucleotide sequence: TGTGCCAGCAGCCCTCCCCGGGGAGCGGGGGTGCTCACAGATACGCAGTATTTT. The rearrangement uses TRBV7-9 and TRBJ2-3; 8 bases line up with TRBD2. The CDR3 covers 18 residues. The V and J ends lost 5 bases and 2 bases, in that order; junction bases with no gene match: 15. CDR1 SEHNR and CDR2 FQNEAQ come from the germline V gene (reference sequence).